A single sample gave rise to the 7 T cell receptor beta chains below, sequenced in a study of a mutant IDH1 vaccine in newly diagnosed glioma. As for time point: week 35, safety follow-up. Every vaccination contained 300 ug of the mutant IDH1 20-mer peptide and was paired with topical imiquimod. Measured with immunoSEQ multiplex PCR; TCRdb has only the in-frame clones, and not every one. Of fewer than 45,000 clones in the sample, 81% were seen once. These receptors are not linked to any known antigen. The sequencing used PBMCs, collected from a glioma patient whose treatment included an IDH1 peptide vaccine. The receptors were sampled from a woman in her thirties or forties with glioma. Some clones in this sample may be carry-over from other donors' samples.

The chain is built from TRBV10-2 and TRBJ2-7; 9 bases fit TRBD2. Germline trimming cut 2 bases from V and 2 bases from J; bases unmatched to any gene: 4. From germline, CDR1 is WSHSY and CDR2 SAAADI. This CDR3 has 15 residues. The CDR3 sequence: CASSEAASGTYEQYF. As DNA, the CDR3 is TGCGCCAGCAGTGAGGCGGCTAGCGGGACCTACGAGCAGTACTTC.

CDR3 in amino acids: CASLTAQNTEAFF. DNA for the CDR3: TGTGCCAGCCTCACCGCCCAGAACACTGAAGCTTTCTTT. This rearrangement joins TRBV6-6 to TRBJ1-1; D gene uncertain. This CDR3 spans 13 amino acids. V was trimmed by 8 bases and J by 1 base, leaving 11 bases between them. The germline gives CDR1 MNHNY, CDR2 SVGAGI (reference sequence).

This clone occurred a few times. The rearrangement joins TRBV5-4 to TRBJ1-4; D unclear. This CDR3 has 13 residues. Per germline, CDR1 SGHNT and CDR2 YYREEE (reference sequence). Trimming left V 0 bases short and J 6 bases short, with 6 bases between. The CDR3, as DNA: TGTGCCAGCAGCTTGGGGAGGGATGAAAAACTGTTTTTT. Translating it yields CASSLGRDEKLFF.

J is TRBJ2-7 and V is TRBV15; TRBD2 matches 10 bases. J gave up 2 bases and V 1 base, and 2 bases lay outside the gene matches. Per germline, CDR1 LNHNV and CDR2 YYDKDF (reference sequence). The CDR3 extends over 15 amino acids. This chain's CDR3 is CATSRGAGGAYEQYF. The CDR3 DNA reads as TGTGCCACCAGCAGAGGAGCGGGAGGGGCCTACGAGCAGTACTTC.

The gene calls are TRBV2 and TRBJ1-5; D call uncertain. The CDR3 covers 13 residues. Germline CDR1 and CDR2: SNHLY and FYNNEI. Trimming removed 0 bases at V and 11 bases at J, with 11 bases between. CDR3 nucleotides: TGTGCCAGCAGTGAAGCTGTCGGTGGGGCCCAGCATTTT. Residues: CASSEAVGGAQHF.

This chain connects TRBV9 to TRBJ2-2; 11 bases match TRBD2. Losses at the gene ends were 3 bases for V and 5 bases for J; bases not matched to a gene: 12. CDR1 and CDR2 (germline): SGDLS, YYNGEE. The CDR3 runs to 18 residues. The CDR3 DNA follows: TGTGCCAGCAGCGGCCCAGGACTAGCGGGTATTTCTACCGGGGAGCTGTTTTTT. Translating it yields CASSGPGLAGISTGELFF.

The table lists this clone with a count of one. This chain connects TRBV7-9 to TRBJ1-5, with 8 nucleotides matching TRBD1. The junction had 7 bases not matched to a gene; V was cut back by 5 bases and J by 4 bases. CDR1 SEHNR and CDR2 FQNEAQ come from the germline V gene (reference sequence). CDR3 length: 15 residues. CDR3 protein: CASSPPTGGNQPQHF. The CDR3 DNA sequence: TGTGCCAGCAGCCCCCCCACAGGGGGTAATCAGCCCCAGCATTTT.